This passage covers 29 T cell receptor beta chains from one sample sequenced in a study of beta chain features in type 1 diabetes. Every isolated RNA sample was fully reverse transcribed, so sequencing captured expressed TCRB transcripts. The table came from immunoSEQ multiplex PCR; TCRdb's copy has only in-frame clones and leaves some out. The table includes under 450,000 clones, around 13% detected once. Sequencing was performed on naive CD4+ T cells from blood. The origin of the receptors is a young man in good health.

The rearrangement uses TRBV25-1 and TRBJ1-2, with D possibly TRBD1 on 5 matching bases. Trimming stripped 8 bases from V and 7 bases from J, with 11 bases between. Germline V gene lookup returns CDR1 MGHDK and CDR2 SYGVNS. The CDR3 length is 11 residues. CDR3 bases: TGTGCCAGCCTGGGGAGGGGTGGCTACACCTTC. Translation gives CASLGRGGYTF.

V gene TRBV7-2 combines with J gene TRBJ1-2; D possibly corresponds to TRBD1 (6 bases). With 2 bases removed from V and 4 bases from J, the gap between germline ends came to 11 bases. Germline assignment: CDR1 SGHTA and CDR2 FQGNSA. The CDR3 is 14 residues long. The CDR3 DNA is TGTGCCAGCAGCTTAACTGGACAGAGCTATGGCTACACCTTC. Translating gives CASSLTGQSYGYTF. Variable domain in full (rest from reference TRBV7-2 and TRBJ1-2): GAGVSQSPSNKVTEKGKDVELRCDPISGHTALYWYRQSLGQGLEFLIYFQGNSAPDKSGLPSDRFSAERTGGSVSTLTIQRTQQEDSAVYLCASSLTGQSYGYTFGSGTRLTVV.

The gene calls are TRBV5-4 and TRBJ2-2, with 8 bases identical to TRBD1. Looked up from germline, CDR1 is SGHNT and CDR2 is YYREEE (reference sequence). J lost 7 bases, V lost 3 bases, and 8 bases had no gene match. CDR3 length: 15 amino acids. The CDR3 sequence: CASSSGQGYGGELFF. The CDR3 nucleotides are TGTGCCAGCAGCTCCGGACAGGGCTATGGCGGGGAGCTGTTTTTT.

The gene calls are TRBV27 and TRBJ2-7; D remains unclear. V lost 3 bases, J lost 3 bases, and 9 bases lay in between. The germline V gene encodes CDR1 MNHEY and CDR2 SMNVEV (reference sequence). This CDR3 contains 13 residues. The CDR3 DNA follows: TGTGCCAGCAGTTTTTTGGACGGCTACGAGCAGTACGTC. This sequence encodes CASSFLDGYEQYV.

The chain joins TRBV28 to TRBJ2-1; a weak D match, TRBD2 (5 bases). This CDR3 comprises 15 residues. Germline loops: CDR1 MDHEN, CDR2 SYDVKM. The V end was cut by 5 bases, the J end by 5 bases, with 16 bases between. The CDR3 DNA follows: TGTGCCAGCAGTAAGTCGGGTTGGGGAGACAATGAGCAGTTCTTC. Its protein product is CASSKSGWGDNEQFF.

This clone came up a few times. This chain uses TRBV29-1 with TRBJ1-2, with TRBD1 matching 8 bases. CDR3 size: 16 residues. J was trimmed by 3 bases and V by 7 bases; bases with no gene match: 16. Germline V gene lookup returns CDR1 SQVTM and CDR2 ANQGSEA. CDR3 coding DNA: TGCAGCGCTCTTACGCCCTTCTACAGGGGGGACTATGGCTACACCTTC. Translation gives CSALTPFYRGDYGYTF.

Only a few counts were recorded for this clone. The chain uses TRBV5-1 and TRBJ1-4; no firm D call. Trimming removed 7 bases at V and 6 bases at J, with 13 bases between. CDR3 length equals 13 residues. Germline CDR1 and CDR2: SGHRS and YFSETQ. The DNA of the CDR3 is TGCGCCAGCGCCCGGACGGATGATGAAAAACTGTTTTTT. This translates into CASARTDDEKLFF. The full variable domain, with the rest looked up from reference TRBV5-1 and TRBJ1-4, is KAGVTQTPRYLIKTRGQQVTLSCSPISGHRSVSWYQQTPGQGLQFLFEYFSETQRNKGNFPGRFSGRQFSNSRSEMNVSTLELGDSALYLCASARTDDEKLFFGSGTQLSVL.

The CDR3 region has the DNA TGTGCCAGCAGTCAGCGACAGGGGGCTTACGAGCAGTACGTC. Encoded protein: CASSQRQGAYEQYV. This chain connects TRBV27 to TRBJ2-7; TRBD1 agrees at 10 bases. The V gene's germline CDR1 is MNHEY and CDR2 SMNVEV (reference sequence). The V and J ends lost 5 bases and 4 bases, in that order; junction bases with no gene match: 5. The CDR3 contains 14 residues.

V and J are TRBV7-2 and TRBJ2-2; TRBD1 matches 10 bases. J was trimmed by 4 bases and V by 5 bases; bases with no gene match: 7. CDR1 and CDR2 from the germline V gene are SGHTA and FQGNSA. The CDR3 sequence is 16 residues long. CDR3 amino acids: CASSARQGALTGELFF. The CDR3 DNA is TGTGCCAGCAGCGCCCGACAGGGGGCTCTCACCGGGGAGCTGTTTTTT.

This chain connects TRBV6-1 to TRBJ2-5; the D is unclear. The V gene lost 8 bases and the J gene lost 5 bases, with 6 bases spanning the gap. This CDR3 has 10 residues. The germline V gene encodes CDR1 MNHNS and CDR2 SASEGT. CDR3 residues: CASLEETQYF. CDR3 coding DNA: TGTGCCAGCCTGGAGGAGACCCAGTACTTC.

This clone was seen more than once but under ten times. The same CDR3 is also encoded by other DNA sequences in this sample. The CDR3 nucleotides are TGTGCCAGCAGCGTAGTGGGGCAGCAAGAGACCCAGTACTTC. This encodes CASSVVGQQETQYF. The gene calls are TRBV9 and TRBJ2-5; TRBD1 might be the D (5 bases). Germline CDR1 reads SGDLS; CDR2 reads YYNGEE. This CDR3 has 14 residues. V was cut by 0 bases and J by 2 bases, with 8 bases left in between.

This clone has a handful of counts. The rearrangement links TRBV5-6 to TRBJ2-1, with a possible D match to TRBD1 (6 bases). Germline V gives CDR1 SGHDT, CDR2 YYEEEE. The V end lost 4 bases, the J end lost 10 bases, and 9 bases lay between the germline ends. This CDR3 spans 11 amino acids. CDR3 in DNA: TGTGCCAGCAGCGTCACAGGGGAGCAGTTCTTC. The encoded protein is CASSVTGEQFF.

The chain has TRBV5-1 and TRBJ2-2; possible D gene TRBD2, 6 bases. V shed 4 bases and J shed 4 bases, with 11 bases lying between them. The CDR3 is 14 residues long. Germline assignment: CDR1 SGHRS and CDR2 YFSETQ. For the CDR3, the DNA is TGCGCCAGCAGCCTGGCGGGACCCACCGGGGAGCTGTTTTTT. This sequence encodes CASSLAGPTGELFF.

In this sample, this clone turned up a few times. The rearrangement links TRBV20-1 to TRBJ2-7; no clear D gene. CDR3 size: 11 residues. The ends were cut back, 1 base at V and 6 bases at J, with 7 bases in the middle. Per germline, CDR1 DFQATT and CDR2 SNEGSKA (reference sequence). CDR3 sequence (DNA): TGCAGTGCTAGAGGGGTGGGCGAGCAGTACTTC. This gives the protein CSARGVGEQYF.

This clone was detected only a few times. The gene calls are TRBV7-2 and TRBJ2-1; no definite D call. The CDR3 loop spans 13 amino acids. Trimming cost V 0 bases and J 12 bases, with 12 bases left between them. From germline, CDR1 is SGHTA and CDR2 FQGNSA. CDR3 sequence: CASSLALSSPQFF. CDR3 bases: TGTGCCAGCAGCTTAGCGCTCTCCTCCCCGCAGTTCTTC.

The genes are TRBV5-4 and TRBJ2-7; tentatively, D is TRBD2 (5 bases). This CDR3 is 15 amino acids long. Trimming took 1 base from V and 2 from J, leaving 13 bases between them. Looked up from germline, CDR1 is SGHNT and CDR2 is YYREEE (reference sequence). CDR3: CASSLQGGGPYEQYF. The CDR3 region has the DNA TGTGCCAGCAGCTTGCAAGGAGGTGGGCCCTACGAGCAGTACTTC.

The CDR3 DNA is TGTGCCAGCAGCTGGTATGAGGAGACCCAGTACTTC. Translated: CASSWYEETQYF. This chain uses TRBV7-2 with TRBJ2-5; D not certain. From germline, CDR1 is SGHTA and CDR2 FQGNSA. Trimming removed 4 bases at V and 5 bases at J, with 8 bases between. This CDR3 comprises 12 residues.

This clone was picked up one time. A much larger clone differs by one base, so this may be a read error. The V call is TRBV30, the J call TRBJ2-6; TRBD2 is a possible D gene (6 bases). Germline-derived CDR1 and CDR2 are GTSNPN and SVGIG (reference sequence). V was shortened by 3 bases and J by 2 bases, with 14 bases between the two germline ends. The CDR3 has 16 residues. DNA for the CDR3: TGTGCCTGGAGCGGGAGCAGAGGCGCTGGGGCCAACGTCCTGACTTTC. This sequence encodes CAWSGSRGAGANVLTF.

This clone appeared a few times. The CDR3 nucleotides are TGTGCCAGCTCCAAGGGCATCAGGGAGGACGAGCAGTACTTC. Amino acid sequence: CASSKGIREDEQYF. The chain uses TRBV5-4 and TRBJ2-7; D might be TRBD2 (6 bases). Trimming pared 7 bases from V and 5 bases from J, leaving 19 bases between. CDR3 length equals 14 residues. The germline V gene has CDR1 SGHNT and CDR2 YYREEE (reference sequence).

This sequence joins TRBV4-3 and TRBJ2-1; the D gene is possibly TRBD1 (5 bases). This CDR3 spans 14 amino acids. CDR1 and CDR2 from the germline V gene are LGHNA and YSLEER. V was clipped by 0 bases and J by 9 bases, with 12 bases between them. This CDR3 reads CASSQDPGNGEQFF. In DNA, the CDR3 is TGCGCCAGCAGCCAAGACCCAGGGAACGGTGAGCAGTTCTTC.

This clone was observed a few times. The chain joins TRBV5-4 to TRBJ2-1; TRBD2 matches 11 bases. V lost 0 bases to trimming and J lost 8 bases; unmatched junction nucleotides: 7. This CDR3 contains 16 residues. Germline V gives CDR1 SGHNT, CDR2 YYREEE (reference sequence). In DNA, the CDR3 is TGTGCCAGCAGCTTGGGTGCTAGCGGGAGGAGAGATGAGCAGTTCTTC. Amino acid sequence: CASSLGASGRRDEQFF. Combining the CDR3 with reference TRBV5-4 and TRBJ2-1 gives the whole variable domain ETGVTQSPTHLIKTRGQQVTLRCSSQSGHNTVSWYQQALGQGPQFIFQYYREEENGRGNFPPRFSGLQFPNYSSELNVNALELDDSALYLCASSLGASGRRDEQFFGPGTRLTVL.

This clone has more than one count but fewer than ten. The rearrangement joins TRBV11-2 to TRBJ2-3, with D possibly being TRBD2 (5 bases). V was cut by 6 bases and J by 6 bases, with 13 bases left in between. Per the germline V gene, CDR1 is SGHAT and CDR2 is FQNNGV. The CDR3 contains 13 residues. Here the CDR3 reads CASSRTGKDTQYF. The DNA of the CDR3 is TGTGCCAGCAGTAGAACGGGGAAGGATACGCAGTATTTT.

The J gene is TRBJ2-3, the V gene TRBV5-6; D is tentatively TRBD1 or TRBD2 (5 bases each). Germline V gene lookup returns CDR1 SGHDT and CDR2 YYEEEE. Trimming removed 0 bases from V and 6 bases from J, with 17 bases in between. The CDR3 covers 16 residues. The CDR3 is CASSLGGPWGTDTQYF. The CDR3 nucleotides are TGTGCCAGCAGCTTGGGGGGTCCCTGGGGGACGGATACGCAGTATTTT.

This clone has just a few counts. The chain has TRBV29-1 and TRBJ1-2; D is unresolved. The V gene lost 3 bases and the J gene lost 6 bases, with 8 bases spanning the gap. This CDR3 comprises 11 residues. The germline gives CDR1 SQVTM, CDR2 ANQGSEA. The CDR3 reads CSVDRPHGYTF. The CDR3, as DNA: TGCAGCGTTGACAGGCCCCATGGCTACACCTTC. The variable domain in full, completed from reference TRBV29-1 and TRBJ1-2, reads SAVISQKPSRDICQRGTSLTIQCQVDSQVTMMFWYRQQPGQSLTLIATANQGSEATYESGFVIDKFPISRPNLTFSTLTVSNMSPEDSSIYLCSVDRPHGYTFGSGTRLTVV.

There are many counts of this clone. The chain combines TRBV29-1 with TRBJ2-1; 9 positions agree with TRBD2. The CDR3 is 14 residues long. The V and J ends lost 5 bases and 8 bases, in that order; junction bases with no gene match: 10. Germline V CDR1 and CDR2: SQVTM, ANQGSEA. CDR3 nucleotide sequence: TGCAGCGTTTGGGCGGCTAGCGGGAATCATGAGCAGTTCTTC. Translation: CSVWAASGNHEQFF.

This chain uses TRBV5-4 with TRBJ2-7; 13 bases are a match to TRBD2. With V trimmed by 4 bases and J by 6 bases, 7 bases remained unmatched. Germline loops: CDR1 SGHNT, CDR2 YYREEE (reference sequence). The CDR3 runs 15 residues. In DNA form, the CDR3 reads TGTGCCAGCAGCGACGGACTAGCGGGAGTGGGCGAGCAGTACGTC. Translating it yields CASSDGLAGVGEQYV.

The rearrangement uses TRBV9 and TRBJ2-2; 10 bases map to TRBD2. J gave up 2 bases and V 2 bases, and 3 bases lay outside the gene matches. Germline lookup yields CDR1 SGDLS and CDR2 YYNGEE. The CDR3 runs 16 residues. CDR3 in amino acids: CASSVSSGRNTGELFF. The CDR3 DNA reads TGTGCCAGCAGCGTTTCTAGCGGGAGAAACACCGGGGAGCTGTTTTTT.

This clone was observed a few times. CDR3 in amino acids: CASSQVGAGEDTQYF. The DNA of the CDR3 is TGCGCCAGCAGCCAAGTTGGTGCAGGGGAAGATACGCAGTATTTT. V and J are TRBV4-3 and TRBJ2-3; D is perhaps TRBD1 (6 bases). The germline V gene encodes CDR1 LGHNA and CDR2 YSLEER. The CDR3 has 15 amino acids. With 1 base removed from V and 5 bases from J, the gap between germline ends came to 13 bases.

V gene TRBV4-3 combines with J gene TRBJ1-4; D gene unclear. The germline V gene encodes CDR1 LGHNA and CDR2 YSLEER. V was cut by 0 bases and J by 8 bases, with 13 bases left in between. The CDR3 has 15 amino acids. CDR3 sequence: CASSQERRVREKLFF. The CDR3 DNA follows: TGCGCCAGCAGCCAAGAACGAAGGGTCAGGGAAAAACTGTTTTTT.